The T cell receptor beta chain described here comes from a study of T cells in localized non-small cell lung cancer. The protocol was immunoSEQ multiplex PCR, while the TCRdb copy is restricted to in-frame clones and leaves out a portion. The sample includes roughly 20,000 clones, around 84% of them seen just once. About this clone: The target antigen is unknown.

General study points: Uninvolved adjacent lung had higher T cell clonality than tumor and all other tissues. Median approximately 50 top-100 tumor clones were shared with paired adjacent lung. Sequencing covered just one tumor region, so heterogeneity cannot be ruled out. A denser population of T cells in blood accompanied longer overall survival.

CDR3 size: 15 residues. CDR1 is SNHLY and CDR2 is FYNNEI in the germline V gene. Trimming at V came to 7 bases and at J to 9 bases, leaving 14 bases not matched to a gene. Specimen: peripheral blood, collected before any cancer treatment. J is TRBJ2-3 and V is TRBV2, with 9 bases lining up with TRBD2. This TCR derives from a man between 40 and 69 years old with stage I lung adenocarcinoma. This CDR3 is CASKRGREGPGTQYF. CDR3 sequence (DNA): TGTGCCAGCAAAAGAGGGCGGGAGGGCCCAGGGACGCAGTATTTT.